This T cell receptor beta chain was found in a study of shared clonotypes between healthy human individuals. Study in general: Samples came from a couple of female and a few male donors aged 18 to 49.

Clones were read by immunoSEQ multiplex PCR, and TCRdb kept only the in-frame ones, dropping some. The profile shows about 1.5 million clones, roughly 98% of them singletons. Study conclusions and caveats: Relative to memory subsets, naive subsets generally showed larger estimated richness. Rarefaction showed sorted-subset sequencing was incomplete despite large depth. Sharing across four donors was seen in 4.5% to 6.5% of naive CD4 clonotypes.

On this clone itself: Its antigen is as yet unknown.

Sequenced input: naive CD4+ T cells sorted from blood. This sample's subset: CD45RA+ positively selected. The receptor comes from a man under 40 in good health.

CDR3 DNA sequence: TGTGCCAGCAGCTTAAGCCCCACGGGTAGCGGGCTATACGAGCAGTACTTC. Protein: CASSLSPTGSGLYEQYF. This chain connects TRBV7-3 to TRBJ2-7; 7 bases line up with TRBD2. In germline, CDR1 is SGHTA, CDR2 FQGTGA. V lost 1 base and J lost 4; bases outside the gene matches: 13. The CDR3 runs 17 residues.